This TCR beta chain was obtained from a study of shared clonotypes between healthy human individuals. At the level of the study: For every donor, three CD4 naive, three CD4 memory, two CD8 naive and one CD8 memory plates were used.

The authors split each subset's genomic DNA evenly across several immunoSEQ plates. In replicate PCRs of sorted subsets, about 220 ng DNA, about 29,000 T cell genomes, was used. Only in-frame clones appear in the TCRdb table, and some are missing; sequencing was by immunoSEQ multiplex PCR. The sample lists roughly 2.2 million clones; approximately 90% were seen once. A CD45RA-negative memory subset and a CD45RA+ naive subset were separated from the CD4+ cells. The CDR3 covers 14 residues. V was trimmed by 3 bases and J by 2 bases, leaving 11 bases between them. From germline, CDR1 is MNHEY and CDR2 SMNVEV (reference sequence).

Material: naive CD4+ T cells from PBMCs. This sample's subset: CD45RA+ positively selected. This sequence joins TRBV27 and TRBJ2-7; the D is unclear. The source is a man younger than 35 in good health. Some clones in this sample may be carry-over from other donors' samples. Here the CDR3 DNA reads TGTGCCAGCAGTTTCCAGGCAGTAGCCTACGAGCAGTACTTC. As protein: CASSFQAVAYEQYF.